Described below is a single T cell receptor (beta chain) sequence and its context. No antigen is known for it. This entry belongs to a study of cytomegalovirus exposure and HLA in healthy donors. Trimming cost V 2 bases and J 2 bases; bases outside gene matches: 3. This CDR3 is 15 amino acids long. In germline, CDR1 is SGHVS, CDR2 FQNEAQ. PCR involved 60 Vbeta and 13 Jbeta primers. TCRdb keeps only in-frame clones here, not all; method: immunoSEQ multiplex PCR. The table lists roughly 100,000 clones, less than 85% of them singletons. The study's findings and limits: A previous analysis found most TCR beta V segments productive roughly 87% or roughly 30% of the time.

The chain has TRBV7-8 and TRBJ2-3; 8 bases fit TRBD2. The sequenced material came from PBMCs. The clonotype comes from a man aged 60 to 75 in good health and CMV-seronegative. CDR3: CASSLYSGTTDTQYF. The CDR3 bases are TGTGCCAGCAGCTTATATAGCGGGACCACAGATACGCAGTATTTT.